One and the same sample provided the 2 T cell receptor beta chains below, sequenced in a study of tumor and adjacent non-tumor tissue in lung cancer (dated by TCRdb to the late 2010s). The library was prepared using multiplex PCR. The data were produced on an Illumina HiSeq 2500. Following protocols modified from ARM-PCR, the researchers constructed TCRbeta libraries through three rounds of nested PCR with primers (Table S4). The public reads were reprocessed in TCRdb via fastp at Q25 and MiXCR, keeping in-frame beta chains. Rows merge per CDR3 protein into single entries with the most common DNA and genes. This sample comprises about 93,000 distinct CDR3 sequences, about 70% of them detected only once. The ten top clones hold around 17% of the sample. RNA was extracted from bulk unsorted tissue and checked for quality with a NanoDrop ND-1000 and an Agilent 2100. Input material: lung tumor tissue. These receptors were taken from a man in his sixties with non-small cell lung cancer.

In the case of this clonotype: This may stem from a read error, because a much larger clone lies one nucleotide away. The gene calls are TRBV5-6 and TRBJ2-1; 8 bases match TRBD1. Per the germline V gene, CDR1 is SGHDT and CDR2 is YYEEEE. The CDR3 contains 14 residues. CDR3 protein: CASSHNRGNNGQFF. For the CDR3, the DNA is TGTGCCAGCAGCCATAACAGGGGGAACAATGGGCAGTTCTTC.

A remark on this clonotype: Sequence at one end of the junction differs from germline and may be a read error. The gene calls are TRBV4-3 and TRBJ2-7; a possible D gene is TRBD2 (5 bases). The CDR3 has 15 residues. Germline lookup yields CDR1 LGHNA and CDR2 YSLEER. In DNA, the CDR3 is TGCACCAGCAGCCAAGAAAGGAGCGGAACGTACGAGCAGTACTTC. Translating it yields CTSSQERSGTYEQYF.